This TCR beta chain was sequenced for a study of Graves' ophthalmopathy and Graves' hyperthyroidism. Germline V gene lookup returns CDR1 MDHEN and CDR2 SYDVKM. CDR3 size: 14 residues. The V and J ends lost 4 bases and 3 bases respectively, with 12 bases between them. The PBMC fraction was derived from around 10 ml of fresh peripheral blood. Amplified TCR beta CDR3 regions were obtained using RNA transcripts as template. Second-round multiplex PCR followed a first-round RT-PCR using HTBI primers. TCRdb redid the calling of the multiplex PCR reads with MiXCR, one entry per CDR3 protein. The sample lists about 660,000 distinct CDR3 sequences, under 50% occurring once. This clonotype was picked up a small number of times.

The sequencing sample was made of peripheral blood. This receptor was obtained from an adult man with Graves' ophthalmopathy. The chain joins TRBV28 to TRBJ1-2; D is possibly TRBD1 (6 bases). CDR3 region: CASSSQGTHYGYTF. In DNA, the CDR3 is TGTGCCAGCAGTTCACAGGGAACACACTATGGCTACACCTTC.